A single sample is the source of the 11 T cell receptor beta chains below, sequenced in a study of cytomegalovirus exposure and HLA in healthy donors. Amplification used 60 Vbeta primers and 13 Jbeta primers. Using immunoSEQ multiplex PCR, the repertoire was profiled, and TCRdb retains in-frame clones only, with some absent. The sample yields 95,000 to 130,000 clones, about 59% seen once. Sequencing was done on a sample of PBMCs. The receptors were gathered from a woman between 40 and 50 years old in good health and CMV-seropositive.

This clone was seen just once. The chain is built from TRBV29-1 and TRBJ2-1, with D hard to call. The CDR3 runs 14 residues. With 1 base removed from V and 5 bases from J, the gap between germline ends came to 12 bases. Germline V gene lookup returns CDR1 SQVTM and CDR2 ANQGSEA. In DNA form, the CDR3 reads TGCAGCGTTGAAGCCCGACTGCTGAACAATGAGCAGTTCTTC. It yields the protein CSVEARLLNNEQFF.

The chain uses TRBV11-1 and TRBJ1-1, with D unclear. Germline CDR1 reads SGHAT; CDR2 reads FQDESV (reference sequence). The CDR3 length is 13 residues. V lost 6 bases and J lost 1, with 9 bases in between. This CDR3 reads CASRHGGNTEAFF. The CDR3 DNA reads TGTGCCAGCAGACACGGAGGGAACACTGAAGCTTTCTTT.

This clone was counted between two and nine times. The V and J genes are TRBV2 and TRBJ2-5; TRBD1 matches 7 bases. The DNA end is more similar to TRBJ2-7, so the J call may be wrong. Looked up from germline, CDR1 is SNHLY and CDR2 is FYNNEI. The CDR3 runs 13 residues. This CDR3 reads CASIEGAAYEQYF. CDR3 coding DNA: TGTGCCAGCATAGAGGGGGCCGCCTACGAGCAGTACTTC.

The CDR3 spells CASRGQKNIQYF. In DNA, the CDR3 is TGTGCCAGCAGGGGACAGAAAAACATTCAGTACTTC. The genes are TRBV27 and TRBJ2-4, with 7 bases aligning to TRBD1. The CDR3 covers 12 residues. Germline-derived CDR1 and CDR2 are MNHEY and SMNVEV (reference sequence). Trimming cost V 6 bases and J 4 bases; bases outside gene matches: 0.

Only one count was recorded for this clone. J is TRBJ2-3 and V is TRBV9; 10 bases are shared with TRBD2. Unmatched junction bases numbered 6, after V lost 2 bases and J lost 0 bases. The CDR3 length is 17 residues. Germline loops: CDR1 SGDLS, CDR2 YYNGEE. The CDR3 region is CASSVALAGYSTDTQYF. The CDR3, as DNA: TGTGCCAGCAGCGTGGCACTAGCGGGATATAGCACAGATACGCAGTATTTT.

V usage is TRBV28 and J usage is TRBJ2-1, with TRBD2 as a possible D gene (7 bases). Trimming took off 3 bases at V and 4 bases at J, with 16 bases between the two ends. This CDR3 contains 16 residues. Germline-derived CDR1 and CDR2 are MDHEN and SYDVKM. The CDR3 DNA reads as TGTGCCAGCAGTTTGGGGGGAGGGGGGGTTTACAATGAGCAGTTCTTC. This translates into CASSLGGGGVYNEQFF.

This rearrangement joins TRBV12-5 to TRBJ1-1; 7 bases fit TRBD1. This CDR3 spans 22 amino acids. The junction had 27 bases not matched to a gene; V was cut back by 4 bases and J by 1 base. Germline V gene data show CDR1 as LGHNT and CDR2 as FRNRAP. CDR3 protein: CASGWKRQGDFELWRGNTEAFF. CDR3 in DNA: TGTGCTAGTGGTTGGAAACGACAGGGTGACTTCGAACTCTGGCGGGGGAACACTGAAGCTTTCTTT.

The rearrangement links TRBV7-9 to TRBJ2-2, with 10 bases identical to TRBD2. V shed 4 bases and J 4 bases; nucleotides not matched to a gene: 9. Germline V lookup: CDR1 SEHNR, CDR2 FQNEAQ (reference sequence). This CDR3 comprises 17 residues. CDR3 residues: CASSWKREGMVTGELFF. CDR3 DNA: TGTGCCAGCAGCTGGAAGCGGGAGGGAATGGTCACCGGGGAGCTGTTTTTT.

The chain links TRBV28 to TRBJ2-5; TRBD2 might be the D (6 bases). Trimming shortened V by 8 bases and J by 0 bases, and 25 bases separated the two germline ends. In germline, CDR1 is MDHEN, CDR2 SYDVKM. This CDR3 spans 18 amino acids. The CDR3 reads CASYSGGRAERYQETQYF. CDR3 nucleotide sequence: TGTGCCAGCTACTCCGGGGGACGGGCGGAAAGATACCAAGAGACCCAGTACTTC. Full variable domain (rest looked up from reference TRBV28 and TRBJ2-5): DVKVTQSSRYLVKRTGEKVFLECVQDMDHENMFWYRQDPGLGLRLIYFSYDVKMKEKGDIPEGYSVSREKKERFSLILESASTNQTSMYLCASYSGGRAERYQETQYFGPGTRLLVL.

CDR3 amino acids: CASSQVKGLAKNIQYF. The CDR3 DNA reads TGTGCCAGCAGCCAAGTTAAGGGACTAGCCAAAAACATTCAGTACTTC. The chain employs TRBV4-2 and TRBJ2-4, with D maybe TRBD2 (6 bases). There are 16 residues in the CDR3. V dropped 1 base and J dropped 0 bases, with 10 bases sitting between them. Germline CDR1 and CDR2: LGHNA and YNFKEQ.

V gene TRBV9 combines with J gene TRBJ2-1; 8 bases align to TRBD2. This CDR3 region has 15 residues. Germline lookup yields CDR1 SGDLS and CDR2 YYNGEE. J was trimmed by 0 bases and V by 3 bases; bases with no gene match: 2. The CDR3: CASSAGGSSYNEQFF. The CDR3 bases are TGTGCCAGCAGCGCGGGAGGGAGCTCCTACAATGAGCAGTTCTTC.